Shown below are 27 T cell receptor beta chains from a single sample sequenced in a study of shared clonotypes between healthy human individuals. Naive CD8 cells were CD45RO-negative, positively selected for CCR7, excluding terminally differentiated effector memory CD45RA+ cells. The protocol was immunoSEQ multiplex PCR, while the TCRdb copy is restricted to in-frame clones and leaves out a portion. The sample yields about 2 million clones, roughly 95% seen once. Sequences were obtained from naive CD8+ T cells sorted from blood. These TCRs come from a man between 18 and 35 years old in good health.

The chain employs TRBV7-9 and TRBJ2-7; D gene uncertain. Trimming left V 5 bases short and J 5 bases short, with 16 bases between. The germline CDR1 and CDR2 sequences are SEHNR and FQNEAQ (reference sequence). There are 14 residues in the CDR3. The CDR3 here is CASSPPFLGDEQYF. CDR3 bases: TGTGCCAGCAGCCCCCCCTTCCTGGGCGACGAGCAGTACTTC. The variable domain in full, completed from reference TRBV7-9 and TRBJ2-7, reads DTGVSQNPRHKITKRGQNVTFRCDPISEHNRLYWYRQTLGQGPEFLTYFQNEAQLEKSRLLSDRFSAERPKGSFSTLEIQRTEQGDSAMYLCASSPPFLGDEQYFGPGTRLTVT.

V and J are TRBV6-1 and TRBJ2-7; 8 positions agree with TRBD1. The CDR3 is made up of 13 amino acids. Germline trimming cut 6 bases from V and 2 bases from J; bases unmatched to any gene: 3. In germline, CDR1 is MNHNS, CDR2 SASEGT. The DNA of the CDR3 is TGTGCCAGCAGACCGACAGGGGCCTACGAGCAGTACTTC. Translated: CASRPTGAYEQYF.

V and J are TRBV4-2 and TRBJ2-4; D unresolved. The CDR3 loop spans 13 amino acids. Germline V gene data show CDR1 as LGHNA and CDR2 as YNFKEQ. V was shortened by 2 bases and J by 8 bases, with 10 bases between the two germline ends. The CDR3 sequence is CASSQLVDDIQYF. DNA of the CDR3: TGTGCCAGCAGCCAATTAGTAGACGACATTCAGTACTTC.

A word on this clone: Other DNA sequences of this sample code for an identical CDR3. V gene TRBV18 combines with J gene TRBJ2-3, with D possibly being TRBD1 or TRBD2 (5 bases each). Between the trimmed V and J ends, which lost 0 bases and 4 bases, there was a span of 5 bases. This CDR3 is built from 13 residues. Germline V lookup: CDR1 KGHSH, CDR2 LQKENI. This CDR3 is CASSPPGADTQYF. DNA for the CDR3: TGTGCCAGCTCACCACCGGGGGCAGATACGCAGTATTTT.

The genes are TRBV15 and TRBJ1-1; D not certain. V lost 4 bases to trimming and J lost 1 base, with 19 bases between them. The V gene's germline CDR1 is LNHNV and CDR2 YYDKDF (reference sequence). This CDR3 is 17 amino acids long. The CDR3 nucleotides are TGTGCCACCAGCACGGATGACCTCGGGCAGCCGAACACTGAAGCTTTCTTT. It encodes CATSTDDLGQPNTEAFF.

This clone was counted between two and nine times. This CDR3 is also generated by other DNA sequences in the sample. This chain joins TRBV9 and TRBJ2-3; 12 nucleotides line up with TRBD2. The CDR3 has 14 amino acids. V lost 4 bases and J lost 6; bases outside the gene matches: 3. In germline, CDR1 is SGDLS, CDR2 YYNGEE. CDR3 region: CASSSSGREDTQYF. As DNA, the CDR3 is TGTGCCAGCAGCTCTAGCGGGAGGGAGGATACGCAGTATTTT.

CDR3 nucleotides: TGTGCCAGCAGTGACCAGGACAGGGGATACTACGAGCAGTACTTC. Amino acid sequence: CASSDQDRGYYEQYF. The chain links TRBV6-1 to TRBJ2-7, with 9 bases matching TRBD1. There are 15 residues in the CDR3. The germline CDR1 and CDR2 sequences are MNHNS and SASEGT. V was pared by 3 bases and J by 3 bases, with 6 bases of the junction left unmatched.

A single count supports this clone. At the DNA level, this CDR3 is encoded by other sequences in the same sample as well. The chain recombines TRBV6-5 with TRBJ1-4; maybe TRBD1 (5 bases). This CDR3 has 14 residues. Germline V lookup: CDR1 MNHEY, CDR2 SVGAGI. V was shortened by 3 bases and J by 6 bases, with 11 bases between the two germline ends. The CDR3 is CASSYSGSDEKLFF. The CDR3 nucleotides read TGTGCCAGCAGTTATTCAGGGTCAGATGAAAAACTGTTTTTT.

This clone was recorded a few times. This rearrangement joins TRBV28 to TRBJ1-5; TRBD1 is a possible D gene (5 bases). Per the germline V gene, CDR1 is MDHEN and CDR2 is SYDVKM. The CDR3 runs to 13 residues. Trimming took off 8 bases at V and 3 bases at J, with 11 bases between the two ends. Here the CDR3 reads CASSGQNNQPQHF. CDR3 DNA sequence: TGTGCCAGCTCGGGGCAGAACAATCAGCCCCAGCATTTT. The full variable domain, completed using reference TRBV28 and TRBJ1-5, is DVKVTQSSRYLVKRTGEKVFLECVQDMDHENMFWYRQDPGLGLRLIYFSYDVKMKEKGDIPEGYSVSREKKERFSLILESASTNQTSMYLCASSGQNNQPQHFGDGTRLSIL.

This chain connects TRBV4-1 to TRBJ2-2; 7 bases map to TRBD2. V was clipped by 4 bases and J by 7 bases; unmatched bases: 6. The CDR3 sequence is 14 residues long. CDR1 MGHRA and CDR2 YSYEKL come from the germline V gene. CDR3 loop: CASSRRLADGELFF. The CDR3 DNA reads as TGCGCCAGCAGCCGTAGACTAGCCGACGGGGAGCTGTTTTTT.

J is TRBJ2-2 and V is TRBV5-1; D remains ambiguous. Looked up from germline, CDR1 is SGHRS and CDR2 is YFSETQ. Trimming stripped 1 base from V and 7 bases from J, with 5 bases between. CDR3 length: 12 amino acids. The CDR3 coding sequence is TGCGCCAGCAGCTTGCGTTACGGGGAGCTGTTTTTT. It yields the protein CASSLRYGELFF.

The chain joins TRBV12-5 to TRBJ2-7; TRBD2 might be the D (6 bases). V gave up 3 bases and J gave up 6 bases, with 12 bases separating them. The CDR3 is made up of 13 amino acids. The germline V gene encodes CDR1 LGHNT and CDR2 FRNRAP. CDR3 loop: CASGFGWGGEQYF. The CDR3 DNA is TGTGCTAGTGGTTTCGGTTGGGGAGGCGAGCAGTACTTC.

The rearrangement joins TRBV7-9 to TRBJ1-2; 7 nucleotides align to TRBD1. Losses at the gene ends were 7 bases for V and 6 bases for J; bases not matched to a gene: 8. The CDR3 is 13 residues long. Germline V gene lookup returns CDR1 SEHNR and CDR2 FQNEAQ (reference sequence). The CDR3 loop is CASNPDREDGYTF. In DNA form, the CDR3 reads TGTGCCAGCAATCCTGACAGGGAGGATGGCTACACCTTC.

V gene TRBV13 combines with J gene TRBJ2-7; 13 nucleotides line up with TRBD2. Germline V gene data show CDR1 as PRHDT and CDR2 as FYEKMQ (reference sequence). After removal of 4 bases from V and 6 bases from J, the junction contained 6 bases not matched to a gene. The CDR3 has 15 residues. The CDR3 sequence is CASSSGLAGALEQYF. In nucleotides, the CDR3 is TGTGCCAGCAGCTCCGGACTAGCGGGGGCCCTCGAGCAGTACTTC.

The chain couples TRBV28 to TRBJ1-3; the D is unclear. Deletions cut 3 bases from V and 4 bases from J, with 13 bases between. This CDR3 region has 15 residues. CDR1 is MDHEN and CDR2 is SYDVKM in the germline V gene. Here the CDR3 reads CASSFGFGEGNTIYF. DNA for the CDR3: TGTGCCAGCAGTTTTGGATTCGGGGAGGGAAACACCATATATTTT.

V usage is TRBV29-1 and J usage is TRBJ2-3, with 8 bases matching TRBD2. This CDR3 contains 15 residues. Per the germline V gene, CDR1 is SQVTM and CDR2 is ANQGSEA. The trim removed 6 bases at V and 3 bases at J, leaving 11 bases unmatched. The CDR3 here is CSVPSSGVETDTQYF. The CDR3 coding sequence is TGCAGCGTCCCTAGTAGCGGGGTGGAAACAGATACGCAGTATTTT.

The rearrangement links TRBV9 to TRBJ2-5; 8 nucleotides match TRBD1. V lost 0 bases to trimming and J lost 1 base; unmatched junction nucleotides: 2. Germline assignment: CDR1 SGDLS and CDR2 YYNGEE. This CDR3 has 15 amino acids. CDR3 in amino acids: CASSVGDRLQETQYF. The CDR3 region has the DNA TGTGCCAGCAGCGTAGGGGACAGGCTCCAAGAGACCCAGTACTTC.

V usage is TRBV5-1 and J usage is TRBJ2-7; TRBD2 matches 7 bases. The CDR3 is 14 amino acids. V was clipped by 0 bases and J by 7 bases; unmatched bases: 7. CDR1 SGHRS and CDR2 YFSETQ come from the germline V gene. The CDR3 DNA reads as TGCGCCAGCAGCTTGGGGGACTACTCGGGGGAGCAGTACTTC. As protein: CASSLGDYSGEQYF.

DNA for the CDR3: TGTGCCAGCAGCTTAGGTCCGCACCCCCAAGAGACCCAGTACTTC. Amino acid sequence: CASSLGPHPQETQYF. The chain links TRBV11-2 to TRBJ2-5; D is ambiguous. The V gene lost 1 base and the J gene lost 1 base, with 10 bases spanning the gap. This CDR3 has 15 amino acids. Germline values: CDR1 SGHAT, CDR2 FQNNGV. The full variable domain, rest sourced from reference TRBV11-2 and TRBJ2-5, is EAGVAQSPRYKIIEKRQSVAFWCNPISGHATLYWYQQILGQGPKLLIQFQNNGVVDDSQLPKDRFSAERLKGVDSTLKIQPAKLEDSAVYLCASSLGPHPQETQYFGPGTRLLVL.

The chain couples TRBV7-8 to TRBJ2-7; 8 nucleotides line up with TRBD2. Germline assignment: CDR1 SGHVS and CDR2 FQNEAQ. This CDR3 spans 16 amino acids. Germline trimming cut 5 bases from V and 1 base from J; bases unmatched to any gene: 10. CDR3 loop: CASSLPVAGLSYEQYF. The CDR3, as DNA: TGTGCCAGCAGCCTACCGGTAGCGGGGCTATCCTACGAGCAGTACTTC.

This sequence joins TRBV5-1 and TRBJ2-7, with D hard to call. Germline V CDR1 and CDR2: SGHRS, YFSETQ. The CDR3 extends over 13 amino acids. V gave up 2 bases and J gave up 3 bases, with 9 bases separating them. The CDR3: CASSFNGYYEQYF. The CDR3 region has the DNA TGCGCCAGCAGCTTTAACGGATACTACGAGCAGTACTTC.

The chain is built from TRBV7-3 and TRBJ2-1; 8 bases are shared with TRBD2. The CDR3 has 14 residues. With 2 bases clipped from V and 6 bases from J, the junction kept 3 bases outside the gene matches. CDR1 and CDR2 (germline): SGHTA, FQGTGA. The CDR3 coding sequence is TGTGCCAGCAGCTTAGCGGGGGGCTTCAATGAGCAGTTCTTC. Amino acids: CASSLAGGFNEQFF.

The rearrangement links TRBV9 to TRBJ2-7; no firm D call. CDR3 size: 17 residues. The germline V and J ends were trimmed by 4 bases and 0 bases, with 20 bases remaining between them. Germline V gene data show CDR1 as SGDLS and CDR2 as YYNGEE. CDR3 residues: CASSPESLAYHSYEQYF. DNA of the CDR3: TGTGCCAGCAGCCCTGAGTCTTTGGCCTACCACTCCTACGAGCAGTACTTC.

The rearrangement joins TRBV28 to TRBJ2-7, with TRBD1 matching over 11 bases. J was trimmed by 6 bases and V by 3 bases; bases with no gene match: 4. The CDR3 has 14 residues. Germline loops: CDR1 MDHEN, CDR2 SYDVKM. CDR3 sequence: CASSFGTGGSEQYF. The CDR3 nucleotides are TGTGCCAGCAGTTTCGGGACAGGGGGGTCCGAGCAGTACTTC.

The chain links TRBV2 to TRBJ2-7, with no clear D. Per the germline V gene, CDR1 is SNHLY and CDR2 is FYNNEI. V lost 1 base, J lost 5 bases, and 21 bases lay in between. This CDR3 is 17 amino acids long. CDR3 nucleotides: TGTGCCAGCAGTGAAGGACTCTCCCCCCATGGCGAACACGAGCAGTACTTC. Protein sequence: CASSEGLSPHGEHEQYF.

This clone has only one observation. The chain combines TRBV4-1 with TRBJ2-7; D is possibly TRBD1 or TRBD2 (5 bases each). The CDR3 extends over 14 amino acids. Germline V lookup: CDR1 MGHRA, CDR2 YSYEKL. The ends were cut back, 3 bases at V and 5 bases at J, with 14 bases in the middle. The CDR3: CASSHWDLLDEQYF. DNA of the CDR3: TGCGCCAGCAGCCATTGGGACCTATTGGACGAGCAGTACTTC.

Details on this clone: The sample contains more than one DNA sequence encoding this CDR3. The J gene is TRBJ1-6, the V gene TRBV27, with 8 bases fitting TRBD1. The CDR3 covers 16 residues. V was clipped by 0 bases and J by 7 bases; unmatched bases: 5. Germline CDR1 reads MNHEY; CDR2 reads SMNVEV (reference sequence). Here the CDR3 DNA reads TGTGCCAGCAGTTTATCGCAGGGGGCGGGGAATTCACCCCTCCACTTT. As protein: CASSLSQGAGNSPLHF.